This is a list of T cell receptor beta chains from one sample in a study of blood T cell repertoires in COVID-19. Libraries were prepared by immunoSEQ multiplex PCR; TCRdb keeps only in-frame clonotypes and omits some of them. Here the sample spans roughly 130,000 clones, around 87% being singletons. What was sequenced was peripheral blood. The receptors were sampled from a woman aged 55-70 years with acute or convalescent COVID-19. Each CDR3 is given with its conserved first and last residue. A D gene is named only where the DNA matches it firmly. Some rows mark clone size as missing; the rest say once, few, many or name a class of expanded clone.

d_gene | j_gene | v_gene | abundance | CDR3aa | CDR3nt
NA | TRBJ1-4 | TRBV15 | NA | CATADGGEKLFF | TGTGCCACCGCGGACGGCGGGGAAAAACTGTTTTTT
TRBD1 | TRBJ2-7 | TRBV28 | NA | CASSLNTGGEVSYEQYF | TGTGCCAGCAGTTTAAACACAGGGGGAGAGGTGTCCTACGAGCAGTACTTC
NA | TRBJ2-1 | TRBV6-5 | many | CASSRNEQFF | TGTGCCAGCAGCCGGAATGAGCAGTTCTTC
TRBD2 | TRBJ2-5 | TRBV5-4 | NA | CASSLEGGRGRETQYF | TGTGCCAGCAGCTTGGAAGGCGGGAGAGGGAGAGAGACCCAGTACTTC
TRBD1 | TRBJ1-5 | TRBV6-6 | NA | CASSQETGRYF | TGTGCCAGCAGTCAAGAGACAGGGAGGTATTTT
TRBD1 | TRBJ2-1 | TRBV18 | NA | CASAPGTAYNEQFF | TGTGCCAGTGCCCCCGGGACAGCCTACAATGAGCAGTTCTTC
NA | TRBJ1-1 | TRBV29-1 | NA | CSVEEGMGTEAFF | TGCAGCGTTGAGGAGGGTATGGGCACTGAAGCTTTCTTT
NA | TRBJ2-5 | TRBV9 | few | CASSATPGVQETQYF | TGTGCCAGCAGCGCGACCCCAGGGGTCCAAGAGACCCAGTACTTC
NA | TRBJ2-5 | TRBV6-5 | NA | CASSTGWGGTQYF | TGTGCCAGCAGTACAGGGTGGGGCGGGACCCAGTACTTC
NA | TRBJ1-4 | TRBV29-1 | NA | CSVGGGGGEKLFF | TGCAGCGTTGGGGGAGGTGGAGGTGAAAAACTGTTTTTT
TRBD2 | TRBJ2-1 | TRBV5-1 | NA | CASSSLAGGNNEQFF | TGCGCCAGCAGCTCCTTAGCGGGAGGAAACAATGAGCAGTTCTTC
NA | TRBJ1-2 | TRBV12-5 | NA | CASGLYQGDGYTF | TGTGCTAGTGGTTTGTACCAAGGGGATGGCTACACCTTC
NA | TRBJ1-1 | TRBV30 | few | CAWRATGSPSMNTEAFF | TGTGCCTGGAGAGCGACAGGCTCACCTTCCATGAACACTGAAGCTTTCTTT
NA | TRBJ1-2 | TRBV11-2 | few | CASSLRPGWNYGYTF | TGTGCCAGCAGCTTAAGGCCAGGGTGGAACTATGGCTACACCTTC
NA | TRBJ2-1 | TRBV5-1 | NA | CASSLASSSYNEQFF | TGCGCCAGCAGCTTGGCGTCGAGCTCCTACAATGAGCAGTTCTTC
TRBD2 | TRBJ2-1 | TRBV28 | NA | CASSLSQGLAGVNEQFF | TGTGCCAGCAGTTTGAGCCAGGGACTAGCGGGAGTCAATGAGCAGTTCTTC
NA | TRBJ2-1 | TRBV6-2/TRBV6-3 | NA | CASSYANTGITYNEQFF | TGTGCCAGCAGTTACGCCAATACCGGGATAACCTACAATGAGCAGTTCTTC